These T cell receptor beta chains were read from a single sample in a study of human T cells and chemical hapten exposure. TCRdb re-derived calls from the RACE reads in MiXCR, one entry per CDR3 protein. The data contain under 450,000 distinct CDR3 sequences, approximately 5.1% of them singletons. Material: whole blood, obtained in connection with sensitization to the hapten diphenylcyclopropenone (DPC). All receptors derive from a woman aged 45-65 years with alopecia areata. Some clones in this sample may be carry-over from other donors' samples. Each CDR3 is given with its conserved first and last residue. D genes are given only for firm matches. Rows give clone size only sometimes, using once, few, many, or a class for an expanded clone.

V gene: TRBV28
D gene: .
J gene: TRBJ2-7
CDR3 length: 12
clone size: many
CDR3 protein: CASSFFGGEQYF
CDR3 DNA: TGTGCCAGCAGTTTCTTCGGGGGCGAGCAGTACTTC

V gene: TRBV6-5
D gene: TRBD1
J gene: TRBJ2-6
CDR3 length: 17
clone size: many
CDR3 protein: CASSYSDRGDGANVLTF
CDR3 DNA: TGTGCCAGCAGTTACTCGGACAGGGGGGATGGGGCCAACGTCCTGACTTTC

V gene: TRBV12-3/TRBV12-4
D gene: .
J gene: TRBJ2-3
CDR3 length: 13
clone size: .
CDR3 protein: CASSQRSEITQYF
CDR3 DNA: TGTGCCAGCAGCCAACGAAGCGAGATTACGCAGTATTTT

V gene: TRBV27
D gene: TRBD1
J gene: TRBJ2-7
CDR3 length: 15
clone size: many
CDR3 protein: CASSFSRGSSYEQYF
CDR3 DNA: TGTGCCAGCAGTTTCTCCAGGGGGAGCTCCTACGAGCAGTACTTC

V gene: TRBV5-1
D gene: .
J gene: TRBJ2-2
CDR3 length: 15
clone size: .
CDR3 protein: CASSLGMHDTGELFF
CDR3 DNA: TGCGCCAGCAGCTTGGGGATGCATGACACCGGGGAGCTGTTTTTT

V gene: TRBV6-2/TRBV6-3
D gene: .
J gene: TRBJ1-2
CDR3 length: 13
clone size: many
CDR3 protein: CASSGQKNYGYTF
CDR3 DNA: TGTGCCAGCAGTGGTCAAAAGAACTATGGCTACACCTTC

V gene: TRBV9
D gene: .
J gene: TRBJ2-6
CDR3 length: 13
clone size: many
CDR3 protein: CASSVPGANVLTF
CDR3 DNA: TGTGCCAGCAGCGTGCCTGGGGCCAACGTCCTGACTTTC

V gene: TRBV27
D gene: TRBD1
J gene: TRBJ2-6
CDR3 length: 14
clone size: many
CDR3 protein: CASATGDGANVLTF
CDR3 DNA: TGTGCCAGCGCGACAGGGGATGGGGCCAACGTCCTGACTTTC

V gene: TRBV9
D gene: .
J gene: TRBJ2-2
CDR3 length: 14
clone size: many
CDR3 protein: CASSAGTYTGELFF
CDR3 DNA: TGTGCCAGCAGCGCCGGGACCTACACCGGGGAGCTGTTTTTT

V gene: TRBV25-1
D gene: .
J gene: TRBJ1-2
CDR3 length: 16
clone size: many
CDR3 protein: CASKLWGGPPNYGYTF
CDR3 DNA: TGTGCCAGCAAACTGTGGGGCGGACCTCCTAACTATGGCTACACCTTC

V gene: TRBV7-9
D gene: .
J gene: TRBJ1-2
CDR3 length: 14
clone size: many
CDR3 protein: CASSPQGPDYGYTF
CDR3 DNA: TGTGCCAGCAGCCCCCAGGGCCCGGACTATGGCTACACCTTC

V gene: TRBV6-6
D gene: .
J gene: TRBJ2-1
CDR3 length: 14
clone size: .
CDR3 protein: CASNPGVSYNEQFF
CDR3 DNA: TGTGCCAGCAACCCAGGGGTTTCCTACAATGAGCAGTTCTTC

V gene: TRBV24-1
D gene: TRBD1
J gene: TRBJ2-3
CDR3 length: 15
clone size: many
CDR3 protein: CATSSRDRAPDTQYF
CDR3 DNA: TGTGCCACCAGTTCCCGGGACAGGGCGCCAGATACGCAGTATTTT

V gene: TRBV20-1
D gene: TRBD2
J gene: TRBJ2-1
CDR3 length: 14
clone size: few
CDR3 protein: CSAAPSGSYNEQFF
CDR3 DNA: TGCAGTGCCGCCCCTAGCGGGAGTTACAATGAGCAGTTCTTC

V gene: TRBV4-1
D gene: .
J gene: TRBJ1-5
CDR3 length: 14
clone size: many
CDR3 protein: CASSQANDNQPQHF
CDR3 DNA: TGCGCCAGCAGCCAAGCAAACGACAATCAGCCCCAGCATTTT

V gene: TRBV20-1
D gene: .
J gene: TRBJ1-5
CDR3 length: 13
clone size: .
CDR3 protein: CSARETARGPQHF
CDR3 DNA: TGCAGTGCTAGGGAGACGGCCCGGGGGCCCCAGCATTTT

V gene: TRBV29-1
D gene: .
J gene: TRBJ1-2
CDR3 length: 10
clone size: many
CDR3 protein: CSVGLGGYTF
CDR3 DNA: TGCAGCGTTGGTCTTGGCGGCTACACCTTC

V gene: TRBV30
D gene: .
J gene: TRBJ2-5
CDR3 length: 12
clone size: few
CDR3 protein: CAWSVLKETQYF
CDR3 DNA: TGTGCCTGGAGTGTTCTAAAAGAGACCCAGTACTTC

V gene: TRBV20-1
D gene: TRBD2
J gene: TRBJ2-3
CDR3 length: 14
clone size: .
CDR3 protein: CSAQTGGATDTQYF
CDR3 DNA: TGCAGTGCACAAACCGGGGGGGCGACAGATACGCAGTATTTT

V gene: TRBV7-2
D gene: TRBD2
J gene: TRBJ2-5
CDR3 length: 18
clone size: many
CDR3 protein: CASSPREVAGGNQETQYF
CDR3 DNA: TGTGCCAGCAGCCCCCGGGAGGTAGCGGGGGGGAACCAAGAGACCCAGTACTTC

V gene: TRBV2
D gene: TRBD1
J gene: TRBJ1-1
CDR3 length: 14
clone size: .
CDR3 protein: CASIRQGEGTEAFF
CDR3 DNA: TGTGCCAGCATTAGACAGGGGGAAGGGACTGAAGCTTTCTTT

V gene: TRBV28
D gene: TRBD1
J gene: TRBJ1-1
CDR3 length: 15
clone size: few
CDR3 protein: CASRTGGGRNTEAFF
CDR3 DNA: TGTGCCAGCAGGACAGGGGGCGGGCGGAACACTGAAGCTTTCTTT

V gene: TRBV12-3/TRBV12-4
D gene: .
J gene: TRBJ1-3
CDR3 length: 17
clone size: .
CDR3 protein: CASSPRLSRVSGNTIYF
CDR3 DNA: TGTGCCAGCAGTCCACGACTATCACGAGTCTCTGGAAACACCATATATTTT

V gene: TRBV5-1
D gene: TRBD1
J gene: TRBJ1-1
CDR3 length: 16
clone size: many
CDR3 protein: CASSSDRGYPYTEAFF
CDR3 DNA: TGCGCCAGCAGCTCGGACAGGGGGTACCCTTACACTGAAGCTTTCTTT

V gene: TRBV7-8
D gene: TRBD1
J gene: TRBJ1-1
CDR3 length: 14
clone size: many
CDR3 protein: CASSKTGVRTEAFF
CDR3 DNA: TGTGCCAGCAGCAAAACAGGGGTTAGGACTGAAGCTTTCTTT

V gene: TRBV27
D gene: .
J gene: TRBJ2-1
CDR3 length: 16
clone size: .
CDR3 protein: CASSWVGRGGGDEQFF
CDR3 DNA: TGTGCCAGCAGTTGGGTTGGGCGGGGAGGTGGGGATGAGCAGTTCTTC

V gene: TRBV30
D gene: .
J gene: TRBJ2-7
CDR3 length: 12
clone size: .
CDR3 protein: CAWSLGEYEQYF
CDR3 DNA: TGTGCCTGGAGTCTCGGGGAATACGAGCAGTACTTC

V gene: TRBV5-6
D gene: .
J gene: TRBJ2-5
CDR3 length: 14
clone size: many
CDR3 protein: CASSDSGQQETQYF
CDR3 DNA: TGTGCCAGCAGCGACTCTGGACAGCAAGAGACCCAGTACTTC

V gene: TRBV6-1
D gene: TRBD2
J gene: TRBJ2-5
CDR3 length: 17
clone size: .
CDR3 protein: CASSEATVAGSQETQYF
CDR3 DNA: TGTGCCAGCAGTGAAGCGACAGTAGCGGGGAGTCAAGAGACCCAGTACTTC

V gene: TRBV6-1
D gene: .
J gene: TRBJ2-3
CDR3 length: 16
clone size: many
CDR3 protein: CASSGLQGTSTDTQYF
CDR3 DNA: TGTGCCAGCAGTGGATTACAGGGAACTAGCACAGATACGCAGTATTTT

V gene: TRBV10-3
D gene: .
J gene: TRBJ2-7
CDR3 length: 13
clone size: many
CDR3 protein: CAISVQFSYEQYF
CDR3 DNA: TGTGCCATCAGTGTCCAGTTTTCCTACGAGCAGTACTTC

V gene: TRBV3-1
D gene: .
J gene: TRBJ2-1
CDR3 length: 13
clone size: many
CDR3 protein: CASSQVTDNEQFF
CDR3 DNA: TGTGCCAGCAGCCAAGTAACAGACAATGAGCAGTTCTTC

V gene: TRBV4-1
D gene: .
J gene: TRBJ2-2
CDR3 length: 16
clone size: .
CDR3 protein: CASSQFGHADTGELFF
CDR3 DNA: TGCGCCAGCAGCCAATTTGGGCATGCGGACACCGGGGAGCTGTTTTTT

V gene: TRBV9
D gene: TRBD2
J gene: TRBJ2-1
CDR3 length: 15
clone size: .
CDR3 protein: CASSVVAGGYNEQSF
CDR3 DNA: TGTGCCAGCAGCGTAGTTGCGGGAGGGTACAATGAGCAGTCCTTC

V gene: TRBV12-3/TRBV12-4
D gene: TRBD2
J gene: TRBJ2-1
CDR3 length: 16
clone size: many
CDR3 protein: CASSPERTSRYNEQFF
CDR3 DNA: TGTGCCAGCAGCCCCGAACGGACTAGTCGTTACAATGAGCAGTTCTTC

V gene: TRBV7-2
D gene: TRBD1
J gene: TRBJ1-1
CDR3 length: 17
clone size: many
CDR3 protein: CASSLVRTGKLNTEAFF
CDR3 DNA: TGTGCCAGCAGCTTGGTTAGGACAGGGAAATTGAACACTGAAGCTTTCTTT

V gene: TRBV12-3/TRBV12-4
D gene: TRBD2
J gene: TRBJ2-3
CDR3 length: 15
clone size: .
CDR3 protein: CASSRGGVGTDTQYF
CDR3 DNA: TGTGCCAGCAGCCGGGGGGGGGTTGGTACAGATACGCAGTATTTT

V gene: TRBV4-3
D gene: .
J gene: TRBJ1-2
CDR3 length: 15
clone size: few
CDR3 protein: CASSQDQGRDYGYTF
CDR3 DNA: TGCGCCAGCAGCCAAGATCAGGGCAGGGACTATGGCTACACCTTC

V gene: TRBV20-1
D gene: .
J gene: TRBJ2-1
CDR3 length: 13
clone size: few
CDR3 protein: CSAIPADYNEQFF
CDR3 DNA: TGCAGTGCTATCCCGGCGGACTACAATGAGCAGTTCTTC

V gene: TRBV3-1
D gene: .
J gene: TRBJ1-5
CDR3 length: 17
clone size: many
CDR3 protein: CASSQDLWAEGGQPQHF
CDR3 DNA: TGTGCCAGCAGCCAAGATCTATGGGCGGAGGGAGGACAGCCCCAGCATTTT

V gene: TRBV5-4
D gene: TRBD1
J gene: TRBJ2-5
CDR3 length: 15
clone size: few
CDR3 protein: CASSSPTGNGETQYF
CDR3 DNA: TGTGCCAGCAGCTCCCCGACAGGGAACGGAGAGACCCAGTACTTC

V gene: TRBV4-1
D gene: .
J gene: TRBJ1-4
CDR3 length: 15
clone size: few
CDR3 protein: CASSFRLGSDEKLFF
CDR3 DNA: TGCGCCAGCAGCTTTCGCCTGGGCTCGGATGAAAAACTGTTTTTT

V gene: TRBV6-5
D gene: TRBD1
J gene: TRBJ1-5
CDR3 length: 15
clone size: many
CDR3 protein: CASSLQGGWNQPQHF
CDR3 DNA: TGTGCCAGCAGCTTACAGGGGGGGTGGAATCAGCCCCAGCATTTT

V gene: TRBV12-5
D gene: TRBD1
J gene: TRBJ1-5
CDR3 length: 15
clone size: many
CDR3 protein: CASGLGQGGNQPQHF
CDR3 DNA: TGTGCTAGTGGTTTGGGGCAGGGGGGCAATCAGCCCCAGCATTTT